One and the same sample provided the 4 T cell receptor beta chains below, sequenced in a study of blood T cell repertoires in COVID-19 (TCRdb year 2020). Library preparation was by the immunoSEQ multiplex PCR assay. In TCRdb, the immuneACCESS table is reduced to in-frame sequences with V and J assigned. These tables do not hold every clone; where another copy was compared, an unresolved V gene accounts for under half, and the others remain unexplained. This sample gives approximately 220,000 clones in total; about nine tenths of them show up just once. 0.72% of the sample is held by the ten biggest clonotypes. Sequences were obtained from peripheral blood. These receptors were obtained from a man aged 35-49 years with acute or convalescent COVID-19.

The chain is built from TRBV18 and TRBJ2-7; 9 bases map to TRBD2. V lost 1 base to trimming and J lost 5 bases; unmatched junction nucleotides: 12. The CDR3 is made up of 17 amino acids. Germline CDR1 and CDR2: KGHSH and LQKENI. For the CDR3, the DNA is TGTGCCAGCTCACCACGGTCGGCGGGAGGGCAACGAAACGAGCAGTACTTC. Its translation is CASSPRSAGGQRNEQYF.

A remark on this clone: Other nucleotide sequences in the sample specify the same CDR3. The chain employs TRBV4-3 and TRBJ1-1, with D possibly TRBD1 on 5 matching bases. The CDR3 covers 14 residues. The germline V gene encodes CDR1 LGHNA and CDR2 YSLEER. V was clipped by 1 base and J by 1 base, with 7 bases between them. The CDR3 region is CASSQVTGNTEAFF. The CDR3 DNA sequence: TGCGCCAGCAGCCAAGTAACAGGGAACACTGAAGCTTTCTTT.

This chain uses TRBV19 with TRBJ2-1; the match to TRBD2 covers 9 bases. Unmatched junction bases numbered 6, after V lost 1 base and J lost 5 bases. The CDR3 totals 16 residues. From germline, CDR1 is LNHDA and CDR2 SQIVND (reference sequence). CDR3 bases: TGTGCCAGTAGTATAGCCCGGACTAGCGTGAACAATGAGCAGTTCTTC. Encoded protein: CASSIARTSVNNEQFF.

J is TRBJ2-1 and V is TRBV3-1 (or the pseudogene TRBV3-2); 9 nucleotides agree with TRBD2. Germline CDR1 and CDR2: LGHDT and YNNKEL (reference sequence). The CDR3 is 17 residues long. J was trimmed by 7 bases and V by 5 bases; bases with no gene match: 15. For the CDR3, the DNA is TGTGCCAGCAGCTCAGATTTAAATAGCGGGAGAAGGAATGAGCAGTTCTTC. This sequence encodes CASSSDLNSGRRNEQFF.